The sequence of this T cell receptor beta chain was determined in a study of shared T cell receptors in the human thymus. Generated by immunoSEQ multiplex PCR, the TCRdb table keeps only in-frame clones and is missing some. The sample has hundreds of thousands of clones; roughly 85% are singletons. There are 17 residues in the CDR3. Germline CDR1 SGHDT, CDR2 YYEEEE. With V trimmed by 4 bases and J by 3 bases, 9 bases remained unmatched. These data also featured in a second study, about human thymus T cells.

Sequencing used thymocytes. The rearrangement joins TRBV5-6 to TRBJ2-7; 14 positions match TRBD2. This clonotype was obtained from a girl less than two years old with a congenital heart defect. CDR3 nucleotides: TGTGCCAGCAGCCTCGGGACTAGCGGGGGACAAAGCTACGAGCAGTACTTC. This gives the protein CASSLGTSGGQSYEQYF. The full variable domain, with the rest looked up from reference TRBV5-6 and TRBJ2-7, is DAGVTQSPTHLIKTRGQQVTLRCSPKSGHDTVSWYQQALGQGPQFIFQYYEEEERQRGNFPDRFSGHQFPNYSSELNVNALLLGDSALYLCASSLGTSGGQSYEQYFGPGTRLTVT.